The present T cell receptor (beta chain) was sequenced within a study of shared clonotypes between healthy human individuals. Findings and limits, study-wide: Sampling included only blood; tissue repertoires likely differ.

The authors loaded around 220 ng DNA, roughly 27,000 T cell genomes, into sorted-subset replicate PCRs. TCRdb's copy holds only in-frame clones and misses some; the assay was immunoSEQ multiplex PCR. The data show about a million clones, with around 74% seen just once and roughly 1.4% held by the top ten. As concerns this clone: Its antigen remains unidentified.

Germline V gives CDR1 KGHSH, CDR2 LQKENI. The CDR3 contains 13 residues. Trimming removed 5 bases from V and 4 bases from J, with 9 bases in between. This TCR came from a man between 18 and 35 years old in good health. Sequencing used memory CD4+ T cells sorted from blood. Noted subset: CD45RA-negative fraction. The chain links TRBV18 to TRBJ1-3; D gene ambiguous. In DNA form, the CDR3 reads TGTGCCAGCTCAGAGAGAGAAGGAAACACCATATATTTT. Translating it yields CASSEREGNTIYF.